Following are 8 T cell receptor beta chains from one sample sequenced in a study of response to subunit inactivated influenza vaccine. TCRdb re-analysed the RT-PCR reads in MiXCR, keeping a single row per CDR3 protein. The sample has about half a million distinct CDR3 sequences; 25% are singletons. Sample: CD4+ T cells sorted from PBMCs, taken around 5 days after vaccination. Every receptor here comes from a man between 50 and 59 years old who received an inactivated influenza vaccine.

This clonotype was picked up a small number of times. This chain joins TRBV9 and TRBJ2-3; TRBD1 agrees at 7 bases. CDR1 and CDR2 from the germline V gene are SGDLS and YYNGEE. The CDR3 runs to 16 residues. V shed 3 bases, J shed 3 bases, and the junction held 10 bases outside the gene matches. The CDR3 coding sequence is TGTGCCAGCAGCGCAAAGCCACAGGGGTGGACAGATACGCAGTATTTT. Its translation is CASSAKPQGWTDTQYF.

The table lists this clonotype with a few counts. In DNA form, the CDR3 reads TGTGCCAGCACCTCGGGTCCCACCGGGGAGCTGTTTTTT. This gives the protein CASTSGPTGELFF. The rearrangement joins TRBV28 to TRBJ2-2; no clear D gene. CDR3 size: 13 residues. Germline V lookup: CDR1 MDHEN, CDR2 SYDVKM. V was pared by 7 bases and J by 4 bases, with 10 bases between.

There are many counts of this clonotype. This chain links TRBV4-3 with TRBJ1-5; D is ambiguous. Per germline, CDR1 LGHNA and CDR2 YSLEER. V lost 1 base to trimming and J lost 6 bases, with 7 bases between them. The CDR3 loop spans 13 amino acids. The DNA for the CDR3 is TGCGCCAGCAGCCAAGGGGAAGGTCAGCCCCAGCATTTT. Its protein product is CASSQGEGQPQHF.

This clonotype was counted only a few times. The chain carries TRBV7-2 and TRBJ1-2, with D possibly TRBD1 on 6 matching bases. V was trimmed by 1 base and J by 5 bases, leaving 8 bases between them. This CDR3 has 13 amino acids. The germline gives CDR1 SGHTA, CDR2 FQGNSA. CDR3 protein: CASSLGGQYGYTF. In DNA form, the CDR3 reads TGTGCCAGCAGCTTAGGCGGACAGTATGGCTACACCTTC. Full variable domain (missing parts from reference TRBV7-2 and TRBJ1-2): GAGVSQSPSNKVTEKGKDVELRCDPISGHTALYWYRQSLGQGLEFLIYFQGNSAPDKSGLPSDRFSAERTGGSVSTLTIQRTQQEDSAVYLCASSLGGQYGYTFGSGTRLTVV.

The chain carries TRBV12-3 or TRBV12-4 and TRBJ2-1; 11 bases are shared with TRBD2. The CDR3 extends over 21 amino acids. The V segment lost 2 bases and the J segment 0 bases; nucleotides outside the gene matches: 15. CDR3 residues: CASSLHSRGLAVRSSYNEQFF. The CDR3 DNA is TGTGCCAGCAGTTTACATTCTAGGGGACTAGCGGTTAGGAGCTCCTACAATGAGCAGTTCTTC.

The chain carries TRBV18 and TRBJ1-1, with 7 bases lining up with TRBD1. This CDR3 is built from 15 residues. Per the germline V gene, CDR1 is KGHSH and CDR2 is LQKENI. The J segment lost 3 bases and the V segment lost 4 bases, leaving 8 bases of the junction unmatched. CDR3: CASSLRGSGYTEAFF. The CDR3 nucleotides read TGTGCCAGCTCACTCAGGGGGAGCGGGTACACTGAAGCTTTCTTT.

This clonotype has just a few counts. The CDR3 sequence: CASSETSGSNNEQFF. The CDR3 DNA sequence: TGCGCCAGCAGCGAAACTAGCGGGAGTAACAATGAGCAGTTCTTC. This chain joins TRBV5-1 and TRBJ2-1, with TRBD2 matching 11 bases. The CDR3 is made up of 15 amino acids. CDR1 SGHRS and CDR2 YFSETQ come from the germline V gene. Unmatched junction bases numbered 5, after V lost 4 bases and J lost 5 bases.

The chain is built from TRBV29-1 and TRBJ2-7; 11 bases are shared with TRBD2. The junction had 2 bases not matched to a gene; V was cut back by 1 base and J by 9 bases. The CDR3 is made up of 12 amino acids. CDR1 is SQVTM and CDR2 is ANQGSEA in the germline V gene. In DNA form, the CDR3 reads TGCAGCGTTGAAGGACTAGCGGGAAGGCAGTACTTC. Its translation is CSVEGLAGRQYF.